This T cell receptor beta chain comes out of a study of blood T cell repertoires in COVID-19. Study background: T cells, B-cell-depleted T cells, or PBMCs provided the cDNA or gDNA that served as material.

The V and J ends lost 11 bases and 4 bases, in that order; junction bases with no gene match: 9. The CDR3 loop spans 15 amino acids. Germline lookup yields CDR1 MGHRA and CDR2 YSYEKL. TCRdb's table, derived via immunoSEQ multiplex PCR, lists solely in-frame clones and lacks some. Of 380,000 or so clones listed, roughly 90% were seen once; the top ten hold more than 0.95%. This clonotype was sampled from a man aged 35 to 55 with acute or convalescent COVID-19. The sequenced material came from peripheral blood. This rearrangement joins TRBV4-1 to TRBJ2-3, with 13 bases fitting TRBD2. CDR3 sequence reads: CASRTSGSRSDTQYF. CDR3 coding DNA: TGCGCCTCAAGGACTAGCGGGAGTAGGTCAGATACGCAGTATTTT.